The 10 T cell receptor beta chains in this list originate from one sample, sequenced in a study of spatial heterogeneity in lung cancer. Specified time point: sample taken at primary tumor resection. TCRdb reprocessed the 5' RACE reads via MiXCR and lists one record per CDR3 protein. The repertoire holds about 15,000 distinct CDR3 sequences, with 3.6% as singletons. Material: normal lung tissue next to the tumor, obtained at surgery. The receptors were sampled from a male donor with early-stage non-small cell lung cancer.

This clonotype was found many times. Since the library was made to target alpha chains, this beta chain is a stray read and its abundance is not meaningful. This rearrangement joins TRBV15 to TRBJ1-3; D not certain. This CDR3 has 13 residues. V lost 0 bases and J 4 bases, leaving 4 bases between the germline ends. CDR1 and CDR2 from the germline V gene are LNHNV and YYDKDF (reference sequence). In nucleotides, the CDR3 is TGTGCCACCAGCAGAGATAGGGGAAACACCATATATTTT. Its protein is CATSRDRGNTIYF.

The count of this clonotype is one. Within a library made for alpha chains, this beta chain is off target, and its count is uninformative. This sequence joins TRBV20-1 and TRBJ1-1; D is unresolved. CDR1 is DFQATT and CDR2 is SNEGSKA in the germline V gene (reference sequence). V was trimmed by 3 bases and J by 8 bases, leaving 13 bases between them. This CDR3 spans 12 amino acids. DNA of the CDR3: TGCAGTGCTAGGATAAGGTGGGGAGAAGCTTTCTTT. Its translation: CSARIRWGEAFF.

This clonotype was picked up many times. With the library built for alpha chains, this beta chain is off target and its frequency is not meaningful. The V gene is TRBV5-6, the J gene TRBJ2-4, with D unclear. The V gene's germline CDR1 is SGHDT and CDR2 YYEEEE. The CDR3 totals 16 residues. Trimming removed 3 bases from V and 1 base from J, with 14 bases in between. The CDR3 loop reads CASSSPNTDAKNIQYF. CDR3 coding DNA: TGTGCCAGCAGCTCACCAAATACGGACGCCAAAAACATTCAGTACTTC.

This clonotype was counted between two and nine times. The size of this beta chain means little, since it is a stray read in a library made for alpha chains. V gene TRBV18 combines with J gene TRBJ2-7, with 7 bases aligning to TRBD2. With 0 bases clipped from V and 2 bases from J, the junction kept 10 bases outside the gene matches. CDR3 size: 17 residues. The germline V gene has CDR1 KGHSH and CDR2 LQKENI. The CDR3, as DNA: TGTGCCAGCTCACCACCGTCGGCGGGAGCAAGAACCTACGAGCAGTACTTC. Translated, it gives CASSPPSAGARTYEQYF.

Ten or more counts support this clonotype. This beta chain is an off-target read within a library intended for alpha chains, so its frequency means little. V gene TRBV7-2 combines with J gene TRBJ1-4; 8 bases match TRBD1. Germline V gene sequence: CDR1 SGHTA, CDR2 FQGNSA. The CDR3 covers 15 residues. The trim removed 5 bases at V and 4 bases at J, leaving 6 bases unmatched. The CDR3: CASSRRTGYNEKLFF. CDR3 nucleotides: TGTGCCAGCAGCCGGCGGACAGGGTATAATGAAAAACTGTTTTTT.

This clonotype was observed many times. This beta chain is a stray read from a library made for alpha chains; its abundance is not meaningful. The genes are TRBV20-1 and TRBJ2-3; 9 bases map to TRBD2. J gave up 1 base and V 5 bases, and 1 base lay outside the gene matches. CDR3 length: 13 residues. The germline CDR1 and CDR2 sequences are DFQATT and SNEGSKA (reference sequence). This CDR3 reads CSARTSGTDTQYF. The CDR3 DNA sequence: TGCAGTGCTCGGACTAGCGGCACAGATACGCAGTATTTT.

There are many counts of this clonotype. This beta chain represents an off-target read in a library built for alpha chains; its size is of limited meaning. The chain couples TRBV12-3 or TRBV12-4 to TRBJ1-2, with 7 bases aligning to TRBD1. V lost 4 bases and J lost 3; bases outside the gene matches: 8. This CDR3 has 15 amino acids. The CDR3 DNA reads TGTGCCAGCAGTTCCACAGGGGCTCCCTACTATGGCTACACCTTC. Translating gives CASSSTGAPYYGYTF.

Ten or more counts support this clonotype. As an off-target read in a library built for alpha chains, this beta chain has a frequency of little significance. CDR3 in DNA: TGTGCCAGCAGCTTAGGAGGGGATCGGCGCAATCAGCCCCAGCATTTT. Protein sequence: CASSLGGDRRNQPQHF. The chain links TRBV7-6 to TRBJ1-5; a possible D gene is TRBD1 (5 bases). This CDR3 region has 16 residues. V lost 1 base and J lost 2, with 12 bases in between. Per germline, CDR1 SGHVS and CDR2 FNYEAQ.

This clonotype was recorded at least ten times. This beta chain represents an off-target read in a library built for alpha chains; its size is of limited meaning. This chain links TRBV27 with TRBJ2-7, with D hard to call. The V gene's germline CDR1 is MNHEY and CDR2 SMNVEV (reference sequence). This CDR3 has 15 residues. V lost 5 bases and J 1 base, leaving 15 bases between the germline ends. CDR3 nucleotide sequence: TGTGCCAGCAGTGCCCATAGCTTGAATTCCTACGAGCAGTACTTC. Translated: CASSAHSLNSYEQYF.

This clonotype was counted ten times or more. This beta chain appears as a stray read in a library generated for alpha chains; its size is not informative. The CDR3 region has the DNA TGTGCCAGCCGATTAGGGGGCACTGAAGCTTTCTTT. Amino acids: CASRLGGTEAFF. The chain carries TRBV11-2 and TRBJ1-1; possible D gene TRBD1, 6 bases. Germline values: CDR1 SGHAT, CDR2 FQNNGV. The CDR3 is made up of 12 amino acids. Trimming left V 8 bases short and J 4 bases short, with 11 bases between. Full variable domain (outside the CDR3, taken from reference TRBV11-2 and TRBJ1-1): EAGVAQSPRYKIIEKRQSVAFWCNPISGHATLYWYQQILGQGPKLLIQFQNNGVVDDSQLPKDRFSAERLKGVDSTLKIQPAKLEDSAVYLCASRLGGTEAFFGQGTRLTVV.